This entry lists 17 T cell receptor beta chains sequenced from one sample in a study of immune evolution from preneoplasia to lung adenocarcinoma. Generated by immunoSEQ multiplex PCR, the TCRdb table keeps only in-frame clones and is missing some. The data show thousands of clones, about 79% seen once. The sequenced sample consisted of FFPE minimally invasive lung adenocarcinoma tissue. These receptors were collected from a person aged 60-79 years with lung adenocarcinoma.

V and J are TRBV11-2 and TRBJ2-7; 9 bases match TRBD1. V gave up 1 base and J gave up 5 bases; unmatched junction bases: 9. Germline-derived CDR1 and CDR2 are SGHAT and FQNNGV. The CDR3 consists of 16 residues. The CDR3 sequence is CASSLVVGQGIDEQYF. CDR3 coding DNA: TGTGCCAGCAGCTTAGTCGTGGGACAGGGTATCGACGAGCAGTACTTC.

This clone was observed a handful of times. The V call is TRBV7-8, the J call TRBJ2-5; 8 nucleotides line up with TRBD2. This CDR3 has 18 amino acids. CDR1 and CDR2 from the germline V gene are SGHVS and FQNEAQ. The ends lost 5 bases at V and 5 bases at J; junction bases unmatched: 19. The CDR3 sequence is CASSTGITAGGTVETQYF. In DNA form, the CDR3 reads TGTGCCAGCAGCACAGGGATCACTGCGGGAGGTACTGTGGAGACCCAGTACTTC.

The gene calls are TRBV19 and TRBJ2-1, with 7 positions matching TRBD2. V lost 5 bases, J lost 4 bases, and 8 bases stayed unmatched. The CDR3 spans 15 residues. CDR1 is LNHDA, CDR2 SQIVND, per germline (reference sequence). This chain's CDR3 is CASSGGTNRYNEQFF. The CDR3 DNA is TGTGCCAGTAGTGGTGGGACTAACAGATACAATGAGCAGTTCTTC.

The table lists this clone with a few counts. The chain recombines TRBV7-9 with TRBJ2-3, with D uncertain. This CDR3 region has 16 residues. The germline V gene has CDR1 SEHNR and CDR2 FQNEAQ (reference sequence). V lost 5 bases to trimming and J lost 0 bases, with 15 bases between them. CDR3 loop: CASSKSGGISTDTQYF. The CDR3 region has the DNA TGTGCCAGCAGCAAATCGGGCGGAATTAGCACAGATACGCAGTATTTT.

The chain combines TRBV11-3 with TRBJ2-5, with 7 nucleotides matching TRBD2. CDR1 is SGHNT and CDR2 is YENEEA in the germline V gene. The CDR3 loop spans 13 amino acids. V shed 8 bases, J shed 2 bases, and the junction held 5 bases outside the gene matches. CDR3 in DNA: TGTGCCAGCCATACTAGCGCACAAGAGACCCAGTACTTC. It is translated as CASHTSAQETQYF.

This rearrangement joins TRBV7-9 to TRBJ2-5; TRBD1 matches 8 bases. The CDR3 contains 14 residues. Germline values: CDR1 SEHNR, CDR2 FQNEAQ (reference sequence). V was clipped by 5 bases and J by 5 bases; unmatched bases: 7. Here the CDR3 reads CASSAQGAAETQYF. Here the CDR3 DNA reads TGTGCCAGCAGCGCCCAGGGGGCGGCGGAGACCCAGTACTTC.

The J gene is TRBJ2-7, the V gene TRBV5-1; 14 nucleotides agree with TRBD2. The CDR3 loop spans 15 amino acids. CDR1 and CDR2 from the germline V gene are SGHRS and YFSETQ. V was pared by 5 bases and J by 4 bases, with 5 bases of the junction left unmatched. CDR3 amino acids: CASSPGLAGVYEQYF. For the CDR3, the DNA is TGCGCCAGCAGTCCGGGACTAGCGGGAGTGTACGAGCAGTACTTC.

This rearrangement joins TRBV27 to TRBJ2-3; 11 bases line up with TRBD2. This CDR3 has 15 amino acids. V lost 5 bases, J lost 4 bases, and 5 bases stayed unmatched. The V gene's germline CDR1 is MNHEY and CDR2 SMNVEV (reference sequence). CDR3 DNA sequence: TGTGCCAGCAGTGAAGGGACTAGCGGAGCAGATACGCAGTATTTT. Amino acid sequence: CASSEGTSGADTQYF.

This chain connects TRBV27 to TRBJ2-4; D remains ambiguous. CDR3 length: 15 amino acids. V lost 0 bases to trimming and J lost 0 bases, with 6 bases between them. Germline CDR1 reads MNHEY; CDR2 reads SMNVEV (reference sequence). In DNA form, the CDR3 reads TGTGCCAGCAGTTTATCGTGGGGAGCCAAAAACATTCAGTACTTC. This translates into CASSLSWGAKNIQYF.

This chain joins TRBV18 and TRBJ2-7, with a weak D call TRBD2 (6 bases). The CDR3 has 13 residues. CDR1 is KGHSH and CDR2 is LQKENI in the germline V gene. The ends were cut back, 3 bases at V and 2 bases at J, with 8 bases in the middle. The CDR3 DNA reads TGTGCCAGCTCACCGGGACTCGCCTACGAGCAGTACTTC. Residues: CASSPGLAYEQYF.

The chain links TRBV11-3 to TRBJ2-1; TRBD2 aligns across 8 bases. Germline trimming cut 5 bases from V and 6 bases from J; bases unmatched to any gene: 15. The CDR3 is 17 residues long. Germline V gene data show CDR1 as SGHNT and CDR2 as YENEEA. The CDR3 is CASSPPSRASGSNEQFF. Here the CDR3 DNA reads TGTGCCAGCAGCCCCCCGAGTAGGGCTAGCGGGTCCAATGAGCAGTTCTTC.

This clone was seen once. The genes are TRBV7-2 and TRBJ2-7, with a weak D call TRBD2 (5 bases). Germline lookup yields CDR1 SGHTA and CDR2 FQGNSA. The CDR3 covers 14 residues. Trimming stripped 2 bases from V and 6 bases from J, with 14 bases between. The CDR3 sequence: CASSLNLARSEQYF. Written as DNA, the CDR3 is TGTGCCAGCAGCTTAAACCTAGCCCGGAGCGAGCAGTACTTC. The full variable domain, rest sourced from reference TRBV7-2 and TRBJ2-7, is GAGVSQSPSNKVTEKGKDVELRCDPISGHTALYWYRQSLGQGLEFLIYFQGNSAPDKSGLPSDRFSAERTGGSVSTLTIQRTQQEDSAVYLCASSLNLARSEQYFGPGTRLTVT.

The V gene is TRBV7-3, the J gene TRBJ2-7; 8 nucleotides match TRBD1. Germline V lookup: CDR1 SGHTA, CDR2 FQGTGA. V lost 5 bases and J lost 6; bases outside the gene matches: 9. The CDR3 is 14 residues long. CDR3 sequence: CASSPGGASVEQYF. The CDR3, as DNA: TGTGCCAGCAGCCCAGGGGGCGCGTCGGTCGAGCAGTACTTC.

In this sample, this clone turned up a few times. J is TRBJ2-7 and V is TRBV4-1; D is ambiguous. Trimming shortened V by 3 bases and J by 7 bases, and 7 bases separated the two germline ends. Per germline, CDR1 MGHRA and CDR2 YSYEKL. This CDR3 has 11 amino acids. The chain's CDR3 is CASSQTREQYF. The CDR3 coding sequence is TGCGCCAGCAGCCAGACCCGGGAGCAGTACTTC.

V gene TRBV2 combines with J gene TRBJ1-4; no firm D call. The V end lost 4 bases, the J end lost 7 bases, and 7 bases lay between the germline ends. The CDR3 contains 12 residues. Germline lookup yields CDR1 SNHLY and CDR2 FYNNEI. CDR3 loop: CASSGGSEKLFF. Here the CDR3 DNA reads TGTGCCAGCAGTGGAGGCTCTGAAAAACTGTTTTTT.

This clone was seen only a few times. V and J are TRBV2 and TRBJ2-1, with D perhaps matching TRBD2 (6 bases). V lost 7 bases to trimming and J lost 4 bases, with 11 bases between them. Germline V lookup: CDR1 SNHLY, CDR2 FYNNEI. The CDR3 is 13 residues long. The CDR3 spells CASIQRAYNEQFF. CDR3 nucleotides: TGTGCCAGCATCCAGCGGGCTTACAATGAGCAGTTCTTC.

The chain carries TRBV27 and TRBJ1-5; D ambiguous. This CDR3 is 15 amino acids long. V lost 5 bases to trimming and J lost 0 bases, with 11 bases between them. Germline V lookup: CDR1 MNHEY, CDR2 SMNVEV (reference sequence). The CDR3 is CASSLISDSNQPQHF. CDR3 coding DNA: TGTGCCAGCAGTCTTATTTCGGATAGCAATCAGCCCCAGCATTTT.